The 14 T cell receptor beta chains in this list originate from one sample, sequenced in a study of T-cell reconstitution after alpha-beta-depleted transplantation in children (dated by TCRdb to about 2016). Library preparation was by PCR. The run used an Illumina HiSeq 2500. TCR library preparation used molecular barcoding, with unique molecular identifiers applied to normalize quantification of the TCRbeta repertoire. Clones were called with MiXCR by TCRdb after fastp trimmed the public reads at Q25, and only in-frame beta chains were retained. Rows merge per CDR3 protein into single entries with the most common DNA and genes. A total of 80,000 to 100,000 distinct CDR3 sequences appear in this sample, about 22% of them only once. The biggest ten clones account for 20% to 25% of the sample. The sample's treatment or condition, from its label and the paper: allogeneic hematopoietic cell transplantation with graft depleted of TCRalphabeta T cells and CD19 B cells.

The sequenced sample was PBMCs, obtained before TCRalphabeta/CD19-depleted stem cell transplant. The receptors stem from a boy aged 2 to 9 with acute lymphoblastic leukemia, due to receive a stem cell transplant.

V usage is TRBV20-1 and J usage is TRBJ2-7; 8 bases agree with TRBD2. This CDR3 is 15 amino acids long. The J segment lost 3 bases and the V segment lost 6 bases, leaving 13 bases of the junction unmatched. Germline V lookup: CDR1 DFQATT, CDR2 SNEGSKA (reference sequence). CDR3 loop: CSATPLAEAFYEQYF. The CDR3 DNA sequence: TGCAGTGCCACTCCACTAGCGGAGGCCTTCTACGAGCAGTACTTC.

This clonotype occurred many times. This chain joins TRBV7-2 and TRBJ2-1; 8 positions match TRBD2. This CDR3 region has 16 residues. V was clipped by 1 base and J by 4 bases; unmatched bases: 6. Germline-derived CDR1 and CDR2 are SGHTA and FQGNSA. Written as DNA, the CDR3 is TGTGCCAGCAGCTTAGTGGGAGCGGGAGCGTACAATGAGCAGTTCTTC. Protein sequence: CASSLVGAGAYNEQFF. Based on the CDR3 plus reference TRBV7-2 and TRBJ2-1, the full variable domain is GAGVSQSPSNKVTEKGKDVELRCDPISGHTALYWYRQSLGQGLEFLIYFQGNSAPDKSGLPSDRFSAERTGGSVSTLTIQRTQQEDSAVYLCASSLVGAGAYNEQFFGPGTRLTVL.

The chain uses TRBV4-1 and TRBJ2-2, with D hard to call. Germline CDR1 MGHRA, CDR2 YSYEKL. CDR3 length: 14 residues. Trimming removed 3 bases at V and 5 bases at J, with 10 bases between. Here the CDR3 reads CASSHSAQTGELFF. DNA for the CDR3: TGCGCCAGCAGCCATTCGGCACAGACCGGGGAGCTGTTTTTT.

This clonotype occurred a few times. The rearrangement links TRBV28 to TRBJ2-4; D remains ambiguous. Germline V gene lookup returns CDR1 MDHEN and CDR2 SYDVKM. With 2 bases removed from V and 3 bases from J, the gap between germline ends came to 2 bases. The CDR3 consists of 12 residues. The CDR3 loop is CASSLSKNIQYF. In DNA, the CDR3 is TGTGCCAGCAGTTTAAGCAAAAACATTCAGTACTTC.

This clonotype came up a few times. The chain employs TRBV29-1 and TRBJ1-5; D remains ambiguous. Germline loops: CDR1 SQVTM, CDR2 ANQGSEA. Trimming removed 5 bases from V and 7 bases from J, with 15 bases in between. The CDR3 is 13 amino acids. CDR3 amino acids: CSVFEGAMQPQHF. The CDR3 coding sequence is TGCAGCGTTTTCGAAGGTGCAATGCAGCCCCAGCATTTT.

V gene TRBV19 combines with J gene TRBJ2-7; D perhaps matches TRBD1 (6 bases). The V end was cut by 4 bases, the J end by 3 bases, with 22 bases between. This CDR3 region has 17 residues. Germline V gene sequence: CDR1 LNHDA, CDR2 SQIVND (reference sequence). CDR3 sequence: CASSKSYQQGFYYEQYF. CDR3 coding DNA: TGTGCCAGTAGTAAATCGTACCAACAGGGATTTTACTACGAGCAGTACTTC.

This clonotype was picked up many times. CDR3: CSVDAEGNTIYF. The CDR3 bases are TGCAGCGTTGATGCCGAGGGAAACACCATATATTTT. The chain links TRBV29-1 to TRBJ1-3; D remains unclear. The CDR3 spans 12 residues. The germline CDR1 and CDR2 sequences are SQVTM and ANQGSEA. V was trimmed by 3 bases and J by 4 bases, leaving 7 bases between them.

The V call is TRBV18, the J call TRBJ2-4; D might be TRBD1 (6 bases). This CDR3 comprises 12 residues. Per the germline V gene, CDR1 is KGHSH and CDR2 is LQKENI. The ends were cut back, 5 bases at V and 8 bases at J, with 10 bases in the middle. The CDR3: CASSDTGYIQYF. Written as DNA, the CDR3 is TGTGCCAGCTCAGATACAGGGTACATTCAGTACTTC.

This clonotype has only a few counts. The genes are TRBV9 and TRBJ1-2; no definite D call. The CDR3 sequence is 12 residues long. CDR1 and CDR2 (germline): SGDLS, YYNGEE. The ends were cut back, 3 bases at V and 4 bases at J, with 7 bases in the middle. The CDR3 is CASSGASYGYTF. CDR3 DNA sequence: TGTGCCAGCAGCGGGGCCTCCTATGGCTACACCTTC.

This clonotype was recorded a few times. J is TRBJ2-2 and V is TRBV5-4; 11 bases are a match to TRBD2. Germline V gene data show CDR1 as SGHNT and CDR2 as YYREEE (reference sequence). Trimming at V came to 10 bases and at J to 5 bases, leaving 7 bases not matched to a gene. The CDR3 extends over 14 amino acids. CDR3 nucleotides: TGTGCCGGGACTAGCGGAGGAGAAACCGGGGAGCTGTTTTTT. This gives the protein CAGTSGGETGELFF. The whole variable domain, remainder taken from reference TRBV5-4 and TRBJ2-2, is ETGVTQSPTHLIKTRGQQVTLRCSSQSGHNTVSWYQQALGQGPQFIFQYYREEENGRGNFPPRFSGLQFPNYSSELNVNALELDDSALYLCAGTSGGETGELFFGEGSRLTVL.

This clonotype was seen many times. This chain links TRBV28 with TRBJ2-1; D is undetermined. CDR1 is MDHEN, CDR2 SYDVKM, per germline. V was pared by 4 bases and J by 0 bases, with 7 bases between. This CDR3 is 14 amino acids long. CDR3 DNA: TGTGCCAGCAGTTCTAGAAGCTCCTACAATGAGCAGTTCTTC. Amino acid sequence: CASSSRSSYNEQFF.

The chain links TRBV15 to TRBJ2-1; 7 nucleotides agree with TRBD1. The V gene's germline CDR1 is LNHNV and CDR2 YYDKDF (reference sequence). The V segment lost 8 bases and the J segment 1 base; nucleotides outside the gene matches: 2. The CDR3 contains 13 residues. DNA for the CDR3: TGTGCCACCCGACAGGGATCCTACAATGAGCAGTTCTTC. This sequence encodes CATRQGSYNEQFF.

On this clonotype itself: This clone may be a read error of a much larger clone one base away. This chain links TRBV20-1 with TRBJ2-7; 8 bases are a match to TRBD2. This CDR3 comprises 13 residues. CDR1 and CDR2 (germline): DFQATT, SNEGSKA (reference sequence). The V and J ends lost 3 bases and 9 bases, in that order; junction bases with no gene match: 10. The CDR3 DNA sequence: TGCAGTGCTAGCGCCGGAGGGGCGGGGGGGCAGTACTTC. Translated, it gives CSASAGGAGGQYF.

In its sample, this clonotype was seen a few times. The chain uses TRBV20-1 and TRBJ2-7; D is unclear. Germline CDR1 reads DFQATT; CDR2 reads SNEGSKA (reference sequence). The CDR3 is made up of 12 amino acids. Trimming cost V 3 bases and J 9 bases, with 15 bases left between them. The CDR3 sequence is CSARPAATRQYF. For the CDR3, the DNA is TGCAGTGCTAGGCCTGCGGCTACGAGGCAGTACTTC.